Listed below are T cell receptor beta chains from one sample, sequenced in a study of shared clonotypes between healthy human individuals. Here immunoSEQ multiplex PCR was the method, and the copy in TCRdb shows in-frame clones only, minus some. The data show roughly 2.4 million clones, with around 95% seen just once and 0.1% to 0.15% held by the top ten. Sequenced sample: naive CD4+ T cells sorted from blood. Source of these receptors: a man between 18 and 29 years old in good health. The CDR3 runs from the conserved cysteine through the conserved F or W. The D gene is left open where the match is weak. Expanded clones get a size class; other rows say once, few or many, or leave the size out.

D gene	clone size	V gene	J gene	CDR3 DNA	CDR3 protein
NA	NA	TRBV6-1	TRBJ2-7	TGTGCCAGCAGTGAGTCCCGCGGCTCCTACGAGCAGTACTTC	CASSESRGSYEQYF
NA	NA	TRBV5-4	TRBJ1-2	TGTGCCAGCAGCTTAACTGAGACTTATGGCTACACCTTC	CASSLTETYGYTF
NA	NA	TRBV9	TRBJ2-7	TGTGCCAGCAGCGTCACTGGACAGCTCTACGAGCAGTACTTC	CASSVTGQLYEQYF
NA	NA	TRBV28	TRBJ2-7	TGTGCCAGCAGCCCAACTCGAGGCTTCTCCTACGAGCAGTACTTC	CASSPTRGFSYEQYF
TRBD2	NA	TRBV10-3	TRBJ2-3	TGTGCCATCAGTGAGCCCTTAGGTAGCGGGAGATTAGTTAGCACAGATACGCAGTATTTT	CAISEPLGSGRLVSTDTQYF
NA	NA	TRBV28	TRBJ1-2	TGTGCCAGCACCAGTTTGGGAACAGGGTACGGCTACACCTTC	CASTSLGTGYGYTF
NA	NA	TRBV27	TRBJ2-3	TGTGCCGCCGGCTTTGGGCTCGGGGGCACAGATACGCAGTATTTT	CAAGFGLGGTDTQYF
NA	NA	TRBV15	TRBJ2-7	TGTGCCACCAGATTGACAGGTAAAGTCAACGAGCAGTACTTC	CATRLTGKVNEQYF
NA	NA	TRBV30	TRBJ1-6	TGTGCCTGGAGTGTACGAGGAACAGAGTATAATTCACCCCTCCACTTT	CAWSVRGTEYNSPLHF
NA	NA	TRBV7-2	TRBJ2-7	TGTGCCAGCAGCCAGGACAGTTACGAGCAGTACTTC	CASSQDSYEQYF
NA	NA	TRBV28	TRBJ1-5	TGTGCCAGCAGTTTACGGGCCCGTAGCAATCAGCCCCAGCATTTT	CASSLRARSNQPQHF
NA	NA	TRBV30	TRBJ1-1	TGTGCCTGGATCGGGCAGGGCCTCGGGAACACTGAAGCTTTCTTT	CAWIGQGLGNTEAFF
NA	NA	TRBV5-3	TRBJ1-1	TGTGCCAGAAGCTTGTGGGAGGAGGGGCAAGCTTTCTTT	CARSLWEEGQAFF
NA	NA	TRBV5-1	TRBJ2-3	TGCGCCAGCAGCCCGGGCCTTAGCGTCAGCACAGATACGCAGTATTTT	CASSPGLSVSTDTQYF
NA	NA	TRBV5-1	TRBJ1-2	TGCGCCAGCAGCTCAGGAAACTATGGCTACACCTTC	CASSSGNYGYTF
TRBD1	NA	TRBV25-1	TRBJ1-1	TGTGCCAGCTCAGGGGGGACGAACACTGAAGCTTTCTTT	CASSGGTNTEAFF
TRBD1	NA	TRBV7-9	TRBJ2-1	TGTGCCAGCAGAACCCCCTATGGGACAGGGGTCTACAATGAGCAGTTCTTC	CASRTPYGTGVYNEQFF
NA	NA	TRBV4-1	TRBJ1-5	TGCGCCAGCAGCCCCGGAGCTAGGAATCAGCCCCAGCATTTT	CASSPGARNQPQHF
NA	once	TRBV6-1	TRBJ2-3	TGTGCCAGCAGTGAAGAGCTGGGGGCAACAGATACGCAGTATTTT	CASSEELGATDTQYF
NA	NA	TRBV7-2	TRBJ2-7	TGTGCCAGCAGCTTACCACTATTCCCATACGAGCAGTACTTC	CASSLPLFPYEQYF
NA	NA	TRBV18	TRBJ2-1	TGTGCCAGCTCACCAACGACAGCTCAAGCCTACAATGAGCAGTTCTTC	CASSPTTAQAYNEQFF
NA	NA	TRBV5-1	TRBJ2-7	TGCGCCAGCAGCTTTACAGGAACCTACGAGCAGTACTTC	CASSFTGTYEQYF
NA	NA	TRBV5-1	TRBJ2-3	TGCGCCAGCAGCTTGCCGGGGCCCACCGGGGCAGATACGCAGTATTTT	CASSLPGPTGADTQYF
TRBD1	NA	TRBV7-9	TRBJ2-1	TGTGCCAGCAGCTTTGGGACAGGCCAGACAGGGGAGCAGTTCTTC	CASSFGTGQTGEQFF
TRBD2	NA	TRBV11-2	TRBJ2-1	TGTGCCAGCAGCGCGCCCTCGGGACTAGCGGGAATAAATGAGCAGTTCTTC	CASSAPSGLAGINEQFF
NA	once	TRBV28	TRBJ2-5	TGTGCCAGCAGTTCATGGACGGTACAAGAGACCCAGTACTTC	CASSSWTVQETQYF
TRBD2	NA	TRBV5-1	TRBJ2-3	TGCGCCAGCAGCTTGACGGCTAGCGGGAGCACAGATACGCAGTATTTT	CASSLTASGSTDTQYF